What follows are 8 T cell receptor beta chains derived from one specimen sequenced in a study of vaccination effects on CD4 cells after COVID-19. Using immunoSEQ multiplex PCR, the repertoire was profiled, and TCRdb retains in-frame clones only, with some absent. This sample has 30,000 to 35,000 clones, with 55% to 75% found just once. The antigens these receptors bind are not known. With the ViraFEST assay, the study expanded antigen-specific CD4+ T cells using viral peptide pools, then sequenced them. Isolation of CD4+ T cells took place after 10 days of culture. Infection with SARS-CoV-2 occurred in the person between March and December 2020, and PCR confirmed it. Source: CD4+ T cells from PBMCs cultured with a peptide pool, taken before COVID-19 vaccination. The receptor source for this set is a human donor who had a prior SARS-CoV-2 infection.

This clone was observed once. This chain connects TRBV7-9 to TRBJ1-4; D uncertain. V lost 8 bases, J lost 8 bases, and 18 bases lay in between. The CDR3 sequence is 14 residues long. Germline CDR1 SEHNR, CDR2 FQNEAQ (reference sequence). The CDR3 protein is CASQLTSSGEKLFF. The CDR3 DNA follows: TGTGCCAGCCAACTCACCTCGTCGGGAGAAAAACTGTTTTTT.

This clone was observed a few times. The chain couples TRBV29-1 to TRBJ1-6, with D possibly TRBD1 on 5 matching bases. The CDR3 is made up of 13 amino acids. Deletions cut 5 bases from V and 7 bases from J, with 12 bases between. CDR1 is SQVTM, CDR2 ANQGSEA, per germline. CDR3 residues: CSVSGTLNSPLHF. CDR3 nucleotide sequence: TGCAGCGTTTCTGGGACGTTGAATTCACCCCTCCACTTT.

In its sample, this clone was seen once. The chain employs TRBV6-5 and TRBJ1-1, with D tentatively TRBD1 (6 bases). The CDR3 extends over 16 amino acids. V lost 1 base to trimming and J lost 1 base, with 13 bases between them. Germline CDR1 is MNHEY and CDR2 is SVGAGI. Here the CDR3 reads CASSYLSTGANTEAFF. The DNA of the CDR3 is TGTGCCAGCAGTTACTTATCGACAGGAGCGAACACTGAAGCTTTCTTT.

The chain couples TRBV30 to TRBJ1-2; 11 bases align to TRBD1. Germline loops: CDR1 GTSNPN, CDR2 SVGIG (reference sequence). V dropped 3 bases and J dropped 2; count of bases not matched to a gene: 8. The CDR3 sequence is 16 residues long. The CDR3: CAWSPDRGPGNYGYTF. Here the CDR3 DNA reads TGTGCCTGGAGCCCGGACAGGGGGCCGGGGAACTATGGCTACACCTTC.

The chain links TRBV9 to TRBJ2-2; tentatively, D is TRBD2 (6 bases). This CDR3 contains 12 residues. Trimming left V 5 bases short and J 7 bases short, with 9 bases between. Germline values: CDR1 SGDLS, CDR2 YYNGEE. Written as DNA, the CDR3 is TGTGCCAGCAGGGGGGGTGACGGGGAGCTGTTTTTT. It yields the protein CASRGGDGELFF.

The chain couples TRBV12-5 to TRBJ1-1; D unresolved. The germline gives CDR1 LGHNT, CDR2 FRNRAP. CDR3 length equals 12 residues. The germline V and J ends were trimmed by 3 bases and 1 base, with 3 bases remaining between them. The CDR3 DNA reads TGTGCTAGTGGTTTCGAGAACACTGAAGCTTTCTTT. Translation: CASGFENTEAFF.

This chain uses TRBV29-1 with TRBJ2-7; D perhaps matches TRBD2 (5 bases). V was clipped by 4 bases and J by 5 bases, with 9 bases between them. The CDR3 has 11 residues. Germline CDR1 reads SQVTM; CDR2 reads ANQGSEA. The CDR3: CSVGNGDEQYF. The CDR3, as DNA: TGCAGCGTTGGGAACGGGGACGAGCAGTACTTC.

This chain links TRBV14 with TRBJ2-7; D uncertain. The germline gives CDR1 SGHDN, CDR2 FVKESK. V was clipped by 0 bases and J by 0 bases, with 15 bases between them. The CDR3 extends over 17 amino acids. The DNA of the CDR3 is TGTGCCAGCAGCCAAGAAATCTCCCCAGGCTACTCCTACGAGCAGTACTTC. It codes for CASSQEISPGYSYEQYF. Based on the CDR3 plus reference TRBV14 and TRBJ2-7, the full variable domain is EAGVTQFPSHSVIEKGQTVTLRCDPISGHDNLYWYRRVMGKEIKFLLHFVKESKQDESGMPNNRFLAERTGGTYSTLKVQPAELEDSGVYFCASSQEISPGYSYEQYFGPGTRLTVT.